One and the same sample provided the 22 T cell receptor beta chains below, sequenced in a study of metastatic and nonmetastatic thyroid tumors. Every patient was untreated before thyroid surgery. With MiXCR, TCRdb reprocessed the PCR reads. The data show 20,000 to 30,000 clones, over 10% seen once. Sequences were obtained from blood. Receptors were obtained from a female donor with papillary thyroid cancer or a benign thyroid nodule (not recorded which). Some clones in this sample may be carry-over from other donors' samples.

As regards this clone: Just one base apart from a much larger clone, this may be a read error. V is TRBV15 and J is TRBJ2-4; D gene unclear. The V end lost 2 bases, the J end lost 0 bases, and 5 bases lay between the germline ends. Germline V gene data show CDR1 as LNHNV and CDR2 as YYDKDF (reference sequence). The length of the CDR3 is 14 residues. CDR3 nucleotide sequence: TGTGCCACCAGCAGAACTTTAGCCAAAAACATTCAGTACTTC. It is translated as CATSRTLAKNIQYF.

This clone is medium-sized. The chain employs TRBV19 and TRBJ2-2; 9 bases fit TRBD2. The germline V gene has CDR1 LNHDA and CDR2 SQIVND (reference sequence). The CDR3 is 14 residues long. V trimming: 6 bases; J trimming: 2 bases; junction bases outside the gene matches: 1. CDR3 in amino acids: CASRTSGNTGELFF. DNA for the CDR3: TGTGCCAGTAGGACTAGCGGAAACACCGGGGAGCTGTTTTTT. Variable domain in full (rest from reference TRBV19 and TRBJ2-2): DGGITQSPKYLFRKEGQNVTLSCEQNLNHDAMYWYRQDPGQGLRLIYYSQIVNDFQKGDIAEGYSVSREKKESFPLTVTSAQKNPTAFYLCASRTSGNTGELFFGEGSRLTVL.

This clone appeared many times. The chain combines TRBV11-2 with TRBJ2-3; 8 nucleotides align to TRBD2. The CDR3 is made up of 14 amino acids. Germline V gene data show CDR1 as SGHAT and CDR2 as FQNNGV. Germline trimming cut 3 bases from V and 6 bases from J; bases unmatched to any gene: 5. The CDR3 coding sequence is TGTGCCAGCAGCTTGTTCGGGGGGGCGGATACGCAGTATTTT. The encoded protein is CASSLFGGADTQYF.

This clone was detected ten times or more. V is TRBV4-2 and J is TRBJ1-5; TRBD1 matches 10 bases. The CDR3 is made up of 18 amino acids. The V and J ends lost 4 bases and 0 bases, in that order; junction bases with no gene match: 9. The germline V gene has CDR1 LGHNA and CDR2 YNFKEQ. The CDR3 DNA follows: TGTGCCAGCAGCCCCCGGGACAGGGGCCCTTATAGCAATCAGCCCCAGCATTTT. This gives the protein CASSPRDRGPYSNQPQHF.

The sample holds many counts of this clone. The chain carries TRBV5-6 and TRBJ1-5; D unresolved. The ends were cut back, 0 bases at V and 5 bases at J, with 12 bases in the middle. Germline-derived CDR1 and CDR2 are SGHDT and YYEEEE. The length of the CDR3 is 15 residues. The CDR3 bases are TGTGCCAGCAGCTTGGGACCGACCGGAGATCAGCCCCAGCATTTT. It translates to CASSLGPTGDQPQHF.

This clone was observed many times. V gene TRBV24-1 combines with J gene TRBJ2-1; D possibly corresponds to TRBD2 (6 bases). This CDR3 is 13 amino acids long. The V and J ends lost 5 bases and 4 bases respectively, with 8 bases between them. Germline CDR1 reads KGHDR; CDR2 reads SFDVKD. The CDR3 DNA follows: TGTGCCACCAGTGGACGGGGGTACAATGAGCAGTTCTTC. Amino acids: CATSGRGYNEQFF.

Sample share makes this clone medium-sized. The chain carries TRBV11-2 and TRBJ1-6, with D perhaps TRBD1 (6 bases). Trimming took off 5 bases at V and 7 bases at J, with 9 bases between the two ends. Germline V lookup: CDR1 SGHAT, CDR2 FQNNGV. The CDR3 has 13 residues. DNA of the CDR3: TGTGCCAGCAGCCCAGGGGCCAATTCACCCCTCCACTTT. The encoded protein is CASSPGANSPLHF.

This CDR3 reads CASSITGTGYEQYF. The DNA for the CDR3 is TGTGCCAGCAGTATTACCGGGACAGGCTACGAGCAGTACTTC. This chain uses TRBV6-2 or TRBV6-3 with TRBJ2-7; 8 bases map to TRBD1. Germline values: CDR1 MNHEY, CDR2 SVGEGT. This CDR3 contains 14 residues. V was pared by 5 bases and J by 3 bases, with 6 bases of the junction left unmatched.

This clone was counted only a few times. V is TRBV6-1 and J is TRBJ2-1; D is unclear. Germline V gene lookup returns CDR1 MNHNS and CDR2 SASEGT. V lost 9 bases to trimming and J lost 4 bases, with 19 bases between them. The CDR3 contains 15 residues. The CDR3 nucleotides read TGTGCCAGTTCTATCCCAGGCACCCAATACAATGAGCAGTTCTTC. Encoded protein: CASSIPGTQYNEQFF.

With regard to this clone: A read error may produce the germline difference seen at one junction end. J is TRBJ2-5 and V is TRBV19, with D perhaps assigned TRBD1 or TRBD2 (5 bases each). CDR3 length: 13 amino acids. CDR1 is LNHDA, CDR2 SQIVND, per germline (reference sequence). The CDR3 sequence is CASSRDRKDTQYF. The CDR3, as DNA: TGTGCCAGTAGCCGGGACCGCAAAGACACCCAGTACTTC. Complete variable domain (other parts from reference TRBV19 and TRBJ2-5): DGGITQSPKYLFRKEGQNVTLSCEQNLNHDAMYWYRQDPGQGLRLIYYSQIVNDFQKGDIAEGYSVSREKKESFPLTVTSAQKNPTAFYLCASSRDRKDTQYFGPGTRLLVL.

This clone showed up many times. The chain recombines TRBV6-1 with TRBJ2-7, with D perhaps TRBD1 or TRBD2 (5 bases each). Per the germline V gene, CDR1 is MNHNS and CDR2 is SASEGT. V lost 5 bases and J lost 4, with 12 bases in between. The CDR3 is 13 residues long. The CDR3 spells CASSPGPLYEQYF. CDR3 nucleotides: TGTGCCAGCAGTCCGGGACCACTATACGAGCAGTACTTC.

Comment on this clone: Its ends do not fully match the called genes, so a read error is possible. CDR3: CASSLDRGNGYTF. DNA of the CDR3: TGTGCCAGTAGCTTGGACAGGGGGAATGGCTACACCTTC. The gene calls are TRBV7-2 and TRBJ1-2, with TRBD1 matching 10 bases. Germline CDR1 and CDR2: SGHTA and FQGNSA. This CDR3 has 13 amino acids.

In its sample, this clone was seen many times. The rearrangement links TRBV6-4 to TRBJ1-6, with D unresolved. The germline CDR1 and CDR2 sequences are MRHNA and SNTAGT. This CDR3 has 12 amino acids. Trimming pared 11 bases from V and 9 bases from J, leaving 14 bases between. This chain's CDR3 is CAGKARGSPLHF. The CDR3 DNA reads TGTGCCGGCAAAGCACGAGGTTCACCCCTCCACTTT.

This clone appeared many times. This rearrangement joins TRBV28 to TRBJ2-3, with D tentatively TRBD1 (6 bases). The germline V gene has CDR1 MDHEN and CDR2 SYDVKM. Trimming pared 2 bases from V and 1 base from J, leaving 10 bases between. The CDR3 runs to 15 residues. In DNA form, the CDR3 reads TGTGCCAGCAGTTTAGGGGGCATCGGCACAGATACGCAGTATTTT. Translated, it gives CASSLGGIGTDTQYF.

This clone was counted only a few times. Possible read error: a much larger clone is one base away. V and J are TRBV19 and TRBJ2-1; D could derive from TRBD1 or TRBD2 (5 bases each). CDR1 and CDR2 (germline): LNHDA, SQIVND (reference sequence). The CDR3 runs 15 residues. The CDR3 reads CVSSTDRTYGNGQFF. The CDR3 bases are TGTGTCAGTAGCACTGACAGAACATACGGGAATGGGCAGTTCTTC.

A few counts support this clone. A much larger clonotype is one base distant, so this may be a read error. The sample has other DNA sequences that encode this CDR3 too. V and J are TRBV5-4 and TRBJ2-7; unclear D gene. There are 12 residues in the CDR3. CDR1 is SGHNT, CDR2 YYREEE, per germline (reference sequence). DNA for the CDR3: TGCGCCAGCAGCTTGGGATCGGCTGCCCTGTACTTC. This codes for CASSLGSAALYF.

This clone was detected many times. This rearrangement joins TRBV5-1 to TRBJ2-7; 8 bases are a match to TRBD1. With 3 bases clipped from V and 7 bases from J, the junction kept 6 bases outside the gene matches. This CDR3 contains 13 residues. Germline loops: CDR1 SGHRS, CDR2 YFSETQ. The CDR3 DNA follows: TGCGCCAGCAGCTCCGACAGGGGTTGGGAGCAGTACTTC. This encodes CASSSDRGWEQYF.

This clone was seen at least ten times. This rearrangement joins TRBV9 to TRBJ2-6; no clear D. The CDR3 has 15 amino acids. V was shortened by 4 bases and J by 0 bases, with 8 bases between the two germline ends. Germline V gene lookup returns CDR1 SGDLS and CDR2 YYNGEE. CDR3 loop: CASSLDLSGANVLTF. CDR3 DNA: TGTGCCAGCAGCTTGGACCTCTCTGGGGCCAACGTCCTGACTTTC.

The gene calls are TRBV6-1 and TRBJ1-1, with 8 bases matching TRBD1. This CDR3 contains 17 residues. CDR1 is MNHNS and CDR2 is SASEGT in the germline V gene. Trimming cost V 3 bases and J 1 base; bases outside gene matches: 10. DNA of the CDR3: TGTGCCAGCAGTGATGACAGGGGAAGGTTGGGGAACACTGAAGCTTTCTTT. Translation: CASSDDRGRLGNTEAFF.

This clone appeared many times. V is TRBV11-2 and J is TRBJ2-1, with 11 bases matching TRBD2. CDR1 SGHAT and CDR2 FQNNGV come from the germline V gene. Germline trimming cut 2 bases from V and 5 bases from J; bases unmatched to any gene: 8. The CDR3 length is 17 residues. The CDR3 here is CASSLNPGLADHNEQFF. For the CDR3, the DNA is TGTGCCAGCAGCTTAAATCCGGGACTAGCGGACCACAATGAGCAGTTCTTC.

This clone appeared many times. The chain combines TRBV24-1 with TRBJ1-3; the D is unclear. In germline, CDR1 is KGHDR, CDR2 SFDVKD. This CDR3 comprises 13 residues. CDR3 sequence (DNA): TGTGCGGCAGGTCCCCGCTCTGGAAACACCATATATTTT. This gives the protein CAAGPRSGNTIYF.

Only a few counts were recorded for this clone. It may be a read error: a sequence one base away is much more abundant. Other DNA sequences in the same sample also yield this CDR3. The chain couples TRBV5-5 to TRBJ2-1, with D possibly matching TRBD1 (6 bases). This CDR3 comprises 15 residues. The V end lost 2 bases, the J end lost 1 base, and 10 bases lay between the germline ends. Germline V CDR1 and CDR2: SGHKS, YYEKEE (reference sequence). The CDR3 DNA follows: TGTGCCAGCAGCTTCGAACAGGGATCCTACAATGAGCAGTTCTTC. As protein: CASSFEQGSYNEQFF.